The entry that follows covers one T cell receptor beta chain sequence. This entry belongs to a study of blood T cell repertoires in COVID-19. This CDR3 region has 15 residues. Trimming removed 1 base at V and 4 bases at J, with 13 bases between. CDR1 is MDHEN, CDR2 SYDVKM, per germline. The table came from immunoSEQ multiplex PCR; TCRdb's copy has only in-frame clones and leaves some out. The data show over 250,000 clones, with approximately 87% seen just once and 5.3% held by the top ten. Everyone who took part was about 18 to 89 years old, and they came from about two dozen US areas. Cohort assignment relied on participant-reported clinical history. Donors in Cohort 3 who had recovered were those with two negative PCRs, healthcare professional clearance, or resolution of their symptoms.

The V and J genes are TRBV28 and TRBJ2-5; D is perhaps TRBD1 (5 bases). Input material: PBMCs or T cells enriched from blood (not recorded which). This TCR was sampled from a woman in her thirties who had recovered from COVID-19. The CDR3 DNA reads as TGTGCCAGCAGTTTATTCCCAGGGCTGGGAGAGACCCAGTACTTC. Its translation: CASSLFPGLGETQYF.